The present T cell receptor beta chain was sequenced within a study of identical twins. Template switching, a step in the protocol, added a universal primer site, and cDNA carried unique molecular identifiers. TCRdb ran MiXCR on the 5' RACE reads and lists one entry per CDR3 protein. The sample comprises roughly 350,000 distinct CDR3 sequences, approximately 8.8% of which are singletons, and 7.5% to 9.5% rests with the top ten. Sequencing was carried out using naive T cells sorted from blood. This TCR was sampled from a woman aged 45-59 years in good health.

For the CDR3, the DNA is TGTGCCAGCAGCTCTCTTGGGCCCGACGCACCAGATACGCAGTATTTT. Its translation: CASSSLGPDAPDTQYF. The chain links TRBV7-9 to TRBJ2-3; no clear D gene. The germline V gene has CDR1 SEHNR and CDR2 FQNEAQ (reference sequence). The V gene lost 4 bases and the J gene lost 4 bases, with 18 bases spanning the gap. This CDR3 region has 16 residues.